The clone carrying this T cell receptor beta chain was recorded at least ten times. The data originate from a study of regulatory T cells in long-lasting Graves disease. At the level of the study: Persistent Graves' disease denoted over 5 years of antithyroid drugs plus positive TSH receptor antibodies.

Indicated time point: persistent/refractory GD, antithyroid drugs over 5 years with positive TRAb. The TCR library was made from RNA extracted from PBMCs. CDR3-region Arm-PCR and iRepertoire HTBI primers produced the TCR beta libraries. TCRdb re-called the multiplex PCR reads through MiXCR, storing one row per CDR3 protein. The repertoire has 400,000 to 500,000 distinct CDR3 sequences, 20% to 25% of them found once; the top ten carry 7.8%. Trimming removed 5 bases from V and 3 bases from J; junction bases left unmatched: 13. The CDR3 spans 17 residues. The origin of this receptor is a female donor with Graves disease. J is TRBJ2-7 and V is TRBV12-3 or TRBV12-4, with 10 bases lining up with TRBD2. Sequencing was performed on peripheral blood mononuclear cells (PBMCs), taken when the disease was refractory, from a patient treated with antithyroid drugs. Here the CDR3 reads CASSTLLRLAGDYEQYF. CDR3 DNA: TGTGCCAGCAGTACACTACTAAGACTAGCGGGTGACTACGAGCAGTACTTC.